This entry features one T cell receptor (beta chain) sequence. Profiled with immunoSEQ multiplex PCR; TCRdb holds only in-frame clones, not every one. The sample consists of around 25,000 clones, about 76% of them appearing once. The source of the sample is a study of blood T cell repertoires in COVID-19. At the level of the study: Samples representing acute and convalescent COVID-19 were sourced from the United States, Italy and Spain.

The CDR3 runs to 14 residues. The germline V gene has CDR1 SGHNT and CDR2 YYREEE (reference sequence). J lost 3 bases, V lost 3 bases, and 3 bases had no gene match. This TCR derives from a man aged 65 to 79 with acute or convalescent COVID-19. The chain has TRBV5-4 and TRBJ2-5; 9 bases map to TRBD1. Sequencing was done on a sample of peripheral blood. The CDR3 sequence: CASSSRTGEETQYF. CDR3 in DNA: TGTGCCAGCAGCTCAAGGACAGGGGAAGAGACCCAGTACTTC.